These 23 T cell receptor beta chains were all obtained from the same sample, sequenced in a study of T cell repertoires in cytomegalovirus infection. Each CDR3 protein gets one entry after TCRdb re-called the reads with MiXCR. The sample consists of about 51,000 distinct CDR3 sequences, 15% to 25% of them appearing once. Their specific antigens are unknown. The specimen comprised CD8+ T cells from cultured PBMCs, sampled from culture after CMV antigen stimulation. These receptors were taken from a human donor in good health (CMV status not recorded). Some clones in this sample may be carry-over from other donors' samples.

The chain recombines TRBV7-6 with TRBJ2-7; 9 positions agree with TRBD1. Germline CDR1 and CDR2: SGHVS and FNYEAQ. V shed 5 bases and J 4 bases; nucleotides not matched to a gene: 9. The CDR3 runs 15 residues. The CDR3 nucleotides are TGTGCCAGCAGCCCCGAACAGGGGGCGCGTTACGAGCAGTACTTC. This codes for CASSPEQGARYEQYF.

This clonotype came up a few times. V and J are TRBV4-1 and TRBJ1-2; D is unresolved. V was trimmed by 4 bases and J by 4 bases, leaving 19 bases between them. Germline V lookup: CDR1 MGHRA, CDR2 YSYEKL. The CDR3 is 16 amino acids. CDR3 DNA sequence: TGCGCCAGCAGCCTCAACGCGGCGTCTGAGGGCTATGGCTACACCTTC. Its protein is CASSLNAASEGYGYTF.

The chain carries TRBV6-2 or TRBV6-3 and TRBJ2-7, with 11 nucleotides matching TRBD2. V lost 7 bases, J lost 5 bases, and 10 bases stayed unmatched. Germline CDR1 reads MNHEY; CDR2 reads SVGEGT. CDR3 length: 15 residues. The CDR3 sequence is CASTTTSGRTHEQYF. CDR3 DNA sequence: TGTGCCAGCACCACTACTAGCGGGAGAACCCACGAGCAGTACTTC.

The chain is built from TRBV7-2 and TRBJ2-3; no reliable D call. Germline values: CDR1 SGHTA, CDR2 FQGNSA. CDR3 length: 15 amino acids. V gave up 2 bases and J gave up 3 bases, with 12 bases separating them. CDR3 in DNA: TGTGCCAGCAGCTTAAGGCCAGTGAATACAGATACGCAGTATTTT. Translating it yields CASSLRPVNTDTQYF.

CDR3 residues: CASSPRSGRRDEQFF. The CDR3, as DNA: TGTGCCAGCAGCCCGCGGAGCGGGAGAAGGGATGAGCAGTTCTTC. The V call is TRBV7-7, the J call TRBJ2-1; 8 bases agree with TRBD2. The CDR3 consists of 15 residues. The junction had 11 bases not matched to a gene; V was cut back by 5 bases and J by 8 bases. Germline V gene lookup returns CDR1 SSHAT and CDR2 FNYEAQ (reference sequence).

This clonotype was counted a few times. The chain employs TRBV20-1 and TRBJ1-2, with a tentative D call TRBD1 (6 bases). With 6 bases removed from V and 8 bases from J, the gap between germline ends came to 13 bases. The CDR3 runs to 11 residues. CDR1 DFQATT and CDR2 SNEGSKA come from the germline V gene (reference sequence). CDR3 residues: CSATGSPGYTF. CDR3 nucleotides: TGCAGTGCCACAGGGTCTCCCGGCTACACCTTC.

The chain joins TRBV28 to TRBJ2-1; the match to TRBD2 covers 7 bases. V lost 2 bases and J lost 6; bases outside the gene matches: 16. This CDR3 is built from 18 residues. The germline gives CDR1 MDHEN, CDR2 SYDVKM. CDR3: CASSLAPLWRESRNEQFF. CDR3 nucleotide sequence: TGTGCCAGCAGTTTAGCCCCCTTGTGGCGGGAGTCTCGCAATGAGCAGTTCTTC.

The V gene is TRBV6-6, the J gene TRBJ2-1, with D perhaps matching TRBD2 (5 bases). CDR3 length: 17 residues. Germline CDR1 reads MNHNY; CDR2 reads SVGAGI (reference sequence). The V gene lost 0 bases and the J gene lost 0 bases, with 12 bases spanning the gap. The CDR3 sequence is CASSYSIGESSYNEQFF. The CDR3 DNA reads TGTGCCAGCAGTTACTCGATCGGGGAGAGCTCCTACAATGAGCAGTTCTTC.

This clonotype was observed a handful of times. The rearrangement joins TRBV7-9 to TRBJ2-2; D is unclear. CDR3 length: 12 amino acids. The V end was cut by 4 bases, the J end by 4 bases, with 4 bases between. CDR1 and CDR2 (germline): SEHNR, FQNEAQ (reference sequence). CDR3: CASSSGTGELFF. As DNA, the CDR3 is TGTGCCAGCAGCTCGGGCACCGGGGAGCTGTTTTTT. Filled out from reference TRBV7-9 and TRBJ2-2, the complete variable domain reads DTGVSQNPRHKITKRGQNVTFRCDPISEHNRLYWYRQTLGQGPEFLTYFQNEAQLEKSRLLSDRFSAERPKGSFSTLEIQRTEQGDSAMYLCASSSGTGELFFGEGSRLTVL.

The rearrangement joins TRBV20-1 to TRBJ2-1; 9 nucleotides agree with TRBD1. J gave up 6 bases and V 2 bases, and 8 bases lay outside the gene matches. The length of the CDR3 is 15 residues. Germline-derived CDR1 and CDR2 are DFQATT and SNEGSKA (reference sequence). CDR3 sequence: CSARSPGQGVNEQFF. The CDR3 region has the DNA TGCAGTGCTAGATCCCCGGGACAGGGCGTCAATGAGCAGTTCTTC.

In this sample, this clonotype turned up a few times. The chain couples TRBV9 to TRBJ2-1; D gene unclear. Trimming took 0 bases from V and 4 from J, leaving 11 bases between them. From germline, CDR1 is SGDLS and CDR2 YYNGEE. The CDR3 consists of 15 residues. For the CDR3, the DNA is TGTGCCAGCAGCGTAGAGGGTAGGGTGTACAATGAGCAGTTCTTC. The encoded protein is CASSVEGRVYNEQFF.

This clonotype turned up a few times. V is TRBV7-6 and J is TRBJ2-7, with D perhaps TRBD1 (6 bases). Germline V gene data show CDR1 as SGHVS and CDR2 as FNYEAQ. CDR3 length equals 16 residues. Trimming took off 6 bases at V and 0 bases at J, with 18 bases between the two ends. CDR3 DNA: TGTGCCAGCAGTTCGGTACCCCAGGGGATCTCCTACGAGCAGTACTTC. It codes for CASSSVPQGISYEQYF.

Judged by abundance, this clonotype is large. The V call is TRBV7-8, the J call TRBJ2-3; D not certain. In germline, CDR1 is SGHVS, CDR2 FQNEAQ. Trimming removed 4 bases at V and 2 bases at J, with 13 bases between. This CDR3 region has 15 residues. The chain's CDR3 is CASSSSPDTTDTQYF. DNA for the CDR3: TGTGCCAGCAGCTCCTCTCCTGATACCACAGATACGCAGTATTTT.

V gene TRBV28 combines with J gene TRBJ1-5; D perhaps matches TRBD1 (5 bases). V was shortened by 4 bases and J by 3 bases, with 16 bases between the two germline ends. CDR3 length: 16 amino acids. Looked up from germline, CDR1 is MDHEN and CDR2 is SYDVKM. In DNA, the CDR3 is TGTGCCAGCAGTTACCGGGGGGGGACCGTCAATCAGCCCCAGCATTTT. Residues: CASSYRGGTVNQPQHF.

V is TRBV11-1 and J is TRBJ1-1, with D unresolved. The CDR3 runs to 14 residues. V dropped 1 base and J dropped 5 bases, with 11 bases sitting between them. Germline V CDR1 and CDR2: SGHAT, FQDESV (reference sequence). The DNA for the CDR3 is TGTGCCAGCAGCTTAGAATGGAGAAATACTGAAGCTTTCTTT. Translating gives CASSLEWRNTEAFF.

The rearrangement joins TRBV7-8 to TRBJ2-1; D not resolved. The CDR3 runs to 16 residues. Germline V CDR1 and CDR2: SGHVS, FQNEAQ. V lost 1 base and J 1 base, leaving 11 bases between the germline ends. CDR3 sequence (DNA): TGTGCCAGCAGCTTAGACCGGCCGGGTTCCTACAATGAGCAGTTCTTC. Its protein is CASSLDRPGSYNEQFF.

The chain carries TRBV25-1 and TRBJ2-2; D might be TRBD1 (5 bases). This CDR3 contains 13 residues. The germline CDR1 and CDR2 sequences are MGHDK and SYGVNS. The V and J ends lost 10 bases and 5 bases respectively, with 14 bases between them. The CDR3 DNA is TGTGCCATCAGGGTCCCCAATACCGGGGAGCTGTTTTTT. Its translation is CAIRVPNTGELFF.

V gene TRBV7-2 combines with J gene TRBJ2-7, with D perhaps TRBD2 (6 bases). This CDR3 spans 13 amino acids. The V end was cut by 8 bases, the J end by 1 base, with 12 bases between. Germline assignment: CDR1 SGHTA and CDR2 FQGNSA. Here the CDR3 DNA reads TGTGCCAGCGGAGAGGGGACTTCCTACGAGCAGTACTTC. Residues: CASGEGTSYEQYF.

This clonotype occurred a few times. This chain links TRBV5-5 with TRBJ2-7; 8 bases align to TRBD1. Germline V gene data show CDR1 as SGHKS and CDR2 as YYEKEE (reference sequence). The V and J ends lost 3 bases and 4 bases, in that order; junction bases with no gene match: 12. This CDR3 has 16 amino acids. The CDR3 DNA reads TGTGCCAGCAGCTATGGACAGGGTGCTGGGGGGTACGAGCAGTACTTC. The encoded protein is CASSYGQGAGGYEQYF.

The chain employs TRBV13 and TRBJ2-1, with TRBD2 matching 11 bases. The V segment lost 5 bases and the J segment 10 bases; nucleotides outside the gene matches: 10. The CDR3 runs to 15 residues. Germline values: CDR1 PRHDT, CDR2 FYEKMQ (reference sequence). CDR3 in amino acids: CASSTSGGPLGEQFF. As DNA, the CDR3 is TGTGCCAGCAGCACTAGCGGGGGTCCACTTGGGGAGCAGTTCTTC.

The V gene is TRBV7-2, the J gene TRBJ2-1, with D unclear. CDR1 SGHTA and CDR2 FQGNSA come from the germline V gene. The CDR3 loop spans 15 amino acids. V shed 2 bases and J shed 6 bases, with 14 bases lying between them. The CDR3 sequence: CASSLNLATSNEQFF. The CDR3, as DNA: TGTGCCAGCAGCTTAAACTTGGCAACCAGCAATGAGCAGTTCTTC.

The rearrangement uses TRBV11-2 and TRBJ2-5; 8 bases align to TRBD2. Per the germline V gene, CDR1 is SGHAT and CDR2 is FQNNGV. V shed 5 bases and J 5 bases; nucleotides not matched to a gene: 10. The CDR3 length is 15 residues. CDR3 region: CASSPKRGRGETQYF. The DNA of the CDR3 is TGTGCCAGCAGCCCCAAGCGGGGGAGAGGGGAGACCCAGTACTTC. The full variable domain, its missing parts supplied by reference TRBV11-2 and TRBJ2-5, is EAGVAQSPRYKIIEKRQSVAFWCNPISGHATLYWYQQILGQGPKLLIQFQNNGVVDDSQLPKDRFSAERLKGVDSTLKIQPAKLEDSAVYLCASSPKRGRGETQYFGPGTRLLVL.

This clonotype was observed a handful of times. The chain's CDR3 is CASSFTGLADITDTQYF. DNA for the CDR3: TGTGCCAGCAGCTTTACCGGACTAGCAGATATCACAGATACGCAGTATTTT. The rearrangement links TRBV11-2 to TRBJ2-3, with 8 positions matching TRBD2. J lost 2 bases, V lost 3 bases, and 10 bases had no gene match. CDR1 and CDR2 from the germline V gene are SGHAT and FQNNGV. The CDR3 runs to 17 residues.